This T cell receptor (beta chain) was documented in a study of OX40 agonist ivuxolimab in advanced cancers. Study at large: The patients received agonistic anti-OX40 (CD134) antibody ivuxolimab.

Some clones are missing from TCRdb's copy, which holds only in-frame ones; the method was immunoSEQ multiplex PCR. Counted here are roughly 60,000 clones, around nine tenths occurring once; the ten biggest clones make up 0.77%. As concerns this clone: Its specificity is unknown.

Study-level findings and limits: At 0.1 to 3.0 mg/kg and by week 6, CD4+ and CD8+ T cells in the blood had expanded clonally. CD8+ T cells averaged more expanded clones than CD4+.

From germline, CDR1 is SGDLS and CDR2 YYNGEE. The V end lost 0 bases, the J end lost 1 base, and 2 bases lay between the germline ends. The CDR3 spans 13 residues. Samples were taken at baseline and on day 1 of cycles 4 and 7. The chain uses TRBV9 and TRBJ1-3, with D hard to call. The sequences come from CD4+ or CD8+ T cells sorted from blood, collected in a trial of the OX40 agonist ivuxolimab. The TCR originated in an adult with an advanced solid tumor such as melanoma, head and neck, liver or kidney cancer. The CDR3 nucleotides read TGTGCCAGCAGCGTAGCATCTGGAAACACCATATATTTT. Translated: CASSVASGNTIYF. The entire variable domain, with the rest obtained from reference TRBV9 and TRBJ1-3, is as follows: DSGVTQTPKHLITATGQRVTLRCSPRSGDLSVYWYQQSLDQGLQFLIQYYNGEERAKGNILERFSAQQFPDLHSELNLSSLELGDSALYFCASSVASGNTIYFGEGSWLTVV.